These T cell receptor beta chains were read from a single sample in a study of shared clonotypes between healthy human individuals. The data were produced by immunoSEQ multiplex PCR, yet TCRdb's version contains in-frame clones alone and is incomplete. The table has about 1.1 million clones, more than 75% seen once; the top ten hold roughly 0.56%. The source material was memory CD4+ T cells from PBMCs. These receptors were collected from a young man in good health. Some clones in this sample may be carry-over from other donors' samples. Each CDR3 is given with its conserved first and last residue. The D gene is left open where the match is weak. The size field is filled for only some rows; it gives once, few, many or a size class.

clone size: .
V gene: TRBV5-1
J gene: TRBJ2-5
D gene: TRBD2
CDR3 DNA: TGCGCCAGCAGCTTAATTAGCGGGGGGAATCAAGAGACCCAGTACTTC
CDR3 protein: CASSLISGGNQETQYF

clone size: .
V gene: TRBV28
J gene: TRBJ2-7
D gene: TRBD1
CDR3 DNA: TGTGCCAGCAGTCCTTCGACAGGGGTCTACGAGCAGTACTTC
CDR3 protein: CASSPSTGVYEQYF

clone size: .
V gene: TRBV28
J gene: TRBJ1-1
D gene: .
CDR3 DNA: TGTGCCAGCTATCGGAGTGGTCAGAACACTGAAGCTTTCTTT
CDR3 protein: CASYRSGQNTEAFF

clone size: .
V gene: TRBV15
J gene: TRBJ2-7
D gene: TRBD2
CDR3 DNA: TGTGCCACCAGCAGAATCGGAATAGCGGGAGGGTACGAGCAGTACTTC
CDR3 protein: CATSRIGIAGGYEQYF

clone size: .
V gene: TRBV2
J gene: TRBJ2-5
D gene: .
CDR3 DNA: TGTGCCAGCAGTGAGGGTGGTGTGTTGGAGACCCAGTACTTC
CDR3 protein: CASSEGGVLETQYF

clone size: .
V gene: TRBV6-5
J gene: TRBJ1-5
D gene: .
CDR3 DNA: TGTGCCAGCAGTTACGGGGGGGGTTATAGCAATCAGCCCCAGCATTTT
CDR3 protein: CASSYGGGYSNQPQHF

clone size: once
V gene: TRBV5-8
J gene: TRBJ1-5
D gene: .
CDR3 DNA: TGTGCCAGCAGCTTGAGCCAGCCCCAGCATTTT
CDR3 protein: CASSLSQPQHF

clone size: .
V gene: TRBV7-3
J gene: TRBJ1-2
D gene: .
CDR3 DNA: TGTGCCAGCAGCTCAGGAGCAGGGGATGGCTACACCTTC
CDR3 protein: CASSSGAGDGYTF

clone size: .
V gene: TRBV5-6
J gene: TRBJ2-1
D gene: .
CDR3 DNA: TGTGCCAGCAGCCCCGCTAGGGCCGGAGAGCAGTTCTTC
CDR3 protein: CASSPARAGEQFF

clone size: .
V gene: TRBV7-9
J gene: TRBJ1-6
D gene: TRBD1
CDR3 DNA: TGTGCCAGCAGCTTAAACAGGGGATCTAATTCACCCCTCCACTTT
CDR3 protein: CASSLNRGSNSPLHF

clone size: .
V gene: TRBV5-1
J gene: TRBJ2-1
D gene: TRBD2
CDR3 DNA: TGCGCCAGCAGCTTGGGCGCGGGAGGGCCAGGTGAGCAGTTCTTC
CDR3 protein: CASSLGAGGPGEQFF

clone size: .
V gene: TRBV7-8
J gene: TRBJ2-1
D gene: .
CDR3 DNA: TGTGCCAGCAGCTCGACTCTGAGCTCCTACAATGAGCAGTTCTTC
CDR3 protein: CASSSTLSSYNEQFF

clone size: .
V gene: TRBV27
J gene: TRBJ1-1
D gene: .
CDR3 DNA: TGTGCCAGCGGGAAACAGGGCATACTGATGAACACTGAAGCTTTCTTT
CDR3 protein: CASGKQGILMNTEAFF

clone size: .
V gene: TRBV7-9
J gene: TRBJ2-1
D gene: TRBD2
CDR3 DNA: TGTGCCAGCAGCTTATCGATAGCGGGGGCGGAAGAAGTGTACAATGAGCAGTTCTTC
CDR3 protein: CASSLSIAGAEEVYNEQFF

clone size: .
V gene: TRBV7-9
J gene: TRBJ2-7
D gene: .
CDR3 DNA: TGTGCCAGCAGCTACCCGGGAGCAGGATTGTACGAGCAGTACTTC
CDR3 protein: CASSYPGAGLYEQYF

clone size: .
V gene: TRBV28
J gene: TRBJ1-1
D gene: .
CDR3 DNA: TGTGCCAGCAGTGGGGGGGAAGCTTTCTTT
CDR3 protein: CASSGGEAFF

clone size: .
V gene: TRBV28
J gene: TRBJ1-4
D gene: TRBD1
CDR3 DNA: TGTGCCAGCAGTTCCGGACAGGAAAATGAAAAACTGTTTTTT
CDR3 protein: CASSSGQENEKLFF

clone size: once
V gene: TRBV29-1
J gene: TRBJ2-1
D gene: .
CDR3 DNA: TGCAGCGTTGGATTACGCTCCTACAATGAGCAGTTCTTC
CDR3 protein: CSVGLRSYNEQFF

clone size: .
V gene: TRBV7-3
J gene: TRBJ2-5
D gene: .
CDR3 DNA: TGTGCCAGCAGCAGGACTCGGCAAGAGACCCAGTACTTC
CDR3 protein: CASSRTRQETQYF

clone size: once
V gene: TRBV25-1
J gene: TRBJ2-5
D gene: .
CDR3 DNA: TGTGCCAGCAGTGAATGGGAGACCCAGTACTTC
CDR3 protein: CASSEWETQYF

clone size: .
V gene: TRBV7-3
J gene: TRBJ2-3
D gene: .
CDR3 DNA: TGTGCCAGCAGCTTAAGACGAGAAGATACGCAGTATTTT
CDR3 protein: CASSLRREDTQYF

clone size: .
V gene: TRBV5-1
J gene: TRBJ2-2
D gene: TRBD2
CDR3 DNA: TGCGCCAGCAGCCCCCCAGGGAGGGGCCACACCGGGGAGCTGTTTTTT
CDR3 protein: CASSPPGRGHTGELFF

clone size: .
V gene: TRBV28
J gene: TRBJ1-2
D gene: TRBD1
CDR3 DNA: TGTGCCAGCAGTTTGACCCAGGGGGTTGATGGCTACACCTTC
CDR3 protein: CASSLTQGVDGYTF

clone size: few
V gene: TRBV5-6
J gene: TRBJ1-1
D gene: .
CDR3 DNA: TGTGCCAGCAGCTTGGATCGGGGCCAAGCTTTCTTT
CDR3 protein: CASSLDRGQAFF

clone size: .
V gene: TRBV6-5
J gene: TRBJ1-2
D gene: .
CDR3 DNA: TGTGCCAGCGGGGGTGGGTGGACAGATCTCTATGGCTACACCTTC
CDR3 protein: CASGGGWTDLYGYTF

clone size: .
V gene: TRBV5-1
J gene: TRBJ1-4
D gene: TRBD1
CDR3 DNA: TGCGCCAGCAGCTTGGACTTGGGACAGGGGAGTGAAAAACTGTTTTTT
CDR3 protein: CASSLDLGQGSEKLFF

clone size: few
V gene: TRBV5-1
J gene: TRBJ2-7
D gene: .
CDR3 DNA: TGCGCCAGCAGCTTGGAGGGGCGGGTACCCTACGAGCAGTACTTC
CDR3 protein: CASSLEGRVPYEQYF

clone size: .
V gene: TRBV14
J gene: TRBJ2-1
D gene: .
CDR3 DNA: TGTGCCAGCAGCCAGACCGGGACCCACACCGGAAATGAGCAGTTCTTC
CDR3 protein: CASSQTGTHTGNEQFF

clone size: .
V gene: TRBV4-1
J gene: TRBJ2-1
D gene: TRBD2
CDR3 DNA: TGCGCCAGCAGAAGACTAGCGGGAGTCCATGAGCAGTTCTTC
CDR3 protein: CASRRLAGVHEQFF

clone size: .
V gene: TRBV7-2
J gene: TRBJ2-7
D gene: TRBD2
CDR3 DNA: TGTGCCAGCAGCACCGGGCGGGAGGGTTCCTACGAGCAGTACTTC
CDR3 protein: CASSTGREGSYEQYF

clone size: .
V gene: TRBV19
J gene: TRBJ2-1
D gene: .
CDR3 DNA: TGTGCCAGTAGTACCCAGGGGAGGGGGCTATACAATGAGCAGTTCTTC
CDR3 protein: CASSTQGRGLYNEQFF

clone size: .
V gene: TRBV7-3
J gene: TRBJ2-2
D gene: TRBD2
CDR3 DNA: TGTGCCAGCACCTCAGCGGGAGGAAACGGGGAGCTGTTTTTT
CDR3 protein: CASTSAGGNGELFF

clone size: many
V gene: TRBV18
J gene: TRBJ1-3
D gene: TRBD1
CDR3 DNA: TGTGCCAGCTCACCGCTGACAGGGGCCGGAAACACCATATATTTT
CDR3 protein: CASSPLTGAGNTIYF

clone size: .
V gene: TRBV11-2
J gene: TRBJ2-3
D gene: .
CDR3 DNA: TGTGCCAGCAGCTTAGATCTGTGGAGCTCTAGCACAGATACGCAGTATTTT
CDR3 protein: CASSLDLWSSSTDTQYF

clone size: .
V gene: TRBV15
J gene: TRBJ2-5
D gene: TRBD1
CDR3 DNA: TGTGCCACCAGCAGAGATTGGGTGACAGGGCAAGAGACCCAGTACTTC
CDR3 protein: CATSRDWVTGQETQYF

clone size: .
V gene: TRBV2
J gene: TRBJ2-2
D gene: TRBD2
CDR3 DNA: TGTGCCAGCAGGGGGGTTACTAGCGGGAGTGCCGGGGAGCTGTTTTTT
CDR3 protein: CASRGVTSGSAGELFF

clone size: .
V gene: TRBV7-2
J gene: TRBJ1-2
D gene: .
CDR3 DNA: TGTGCCAGCAGCTTAGTTCTCCTCGGGGATGGCTACACCTTC
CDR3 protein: CASSLVLLGDGYTF

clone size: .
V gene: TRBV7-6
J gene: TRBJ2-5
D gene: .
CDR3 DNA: TGTGCCAGCAGCTTATCAAGGGAGACCCAGTACTTC
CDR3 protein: CASSLSRETQYF

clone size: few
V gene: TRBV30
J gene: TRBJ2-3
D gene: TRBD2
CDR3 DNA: TGTGCCTGGAGTTGGTCTAGCGGGAAAGGAACAGATACGCAGTATTTT
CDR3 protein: CAWSWSSGKGTDTQYF

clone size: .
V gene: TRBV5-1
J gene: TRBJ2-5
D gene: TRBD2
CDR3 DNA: TGCGCCAGCAGCCTGGGACTAGCGGGAGGGAGTGGAGAGACCCAGTACTTC
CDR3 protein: CASSLGLAGGSGETQYF

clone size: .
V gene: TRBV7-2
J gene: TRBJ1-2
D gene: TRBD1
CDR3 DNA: TGTGCCAGCAGCCAGACAGGGTTAGGCTATGGCTACACCTTC
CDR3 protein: CASSQTGLGYGYTF